This T cell receptor beta chain was documented in a study of T cells in Graves' hyperthyroidism and ophthalmopathy. This clonotype occurred a few times. The V gene lost 3 bases and the J gene lost 4 bases, with 12 bases spanning the gap. The CDR3 has 15 amino acids. CDR1 is MNHNS, CDR2 SASEGT, per germline. RNA transcripts provided the source from which TCR beta CDR3 regions were amplified. The HTBI primer set served for first-round RT-PCR of the TCR CDR3. TCRdb re-analysed the multiplex PCR reads in MiXCR, keeping a single row per CDR3 protein. Seen here are approximately 570,000 distinct CDR3 sequences, 20% observed once, and the top ten hold about half.

The receptor was derived from a man aged 40-49 years with Graves' ophthalmopathy. V gene TRBV6-1 combines with J gene TRBJ2-2, with D tentatively TRBD2 (6 bases). The source material was blood. The CDR3 region has the DNA TGTGCCAGCAGTGAGCGTGAGGGACTCACCGGGGAGCTGTTTTTT. Amino acids: CASSEREGLTGELFF.